A selection of T cell receptor beta chains follows, all from one sample in a study of T cells in Graves' hyperthyroidism and ophthalmopathy. TCRdb re-analysed the multiplex PCR reads in MiXCR, keeping a single row per CDR3 protein. This sample has hundreds of thousands of distinct CDR3 sequences, with about two fifths found just once. Specimen: blood. These receptors were taken from a man between 18 and 35 years old with Graves' hyperthyroidism. The conserved cysteine and the conserved F or W are not part of the CDR3 here. The order of the fields is V gene, clone size, J gene, CDR3 protein. A clone size is listed for some rows: how often the clone was seen (once, few, many), or a class if it is expanded.

>TRBV2|.|TRBJ2-2
ASSEGATGIRTGELF
>TRBV27|.|TRBJ2-2
ASSPGMNTGELF
>TRBV2|.|TRBJ2-7
ASSEARDPQY
>TRBV20-1|.|TRBJ2-7
SAPTGWGEQY
>TRBV19|.|TRBJ1-1
TSSVGTEAF
>TRBV25-1|.|TRBJ1-2
ASSEGKGAWGYT
>TRBV20-1|.|TRBJ2-7
SARDKGGYEQY
>TRBV2|many|TRBJ1-6
ASRKGQPYNSPLH
>TRBV12-3/TRBV12-4|many|TRBJ1-1
ASSWTLNAEAF
>TRBV7-2|few|TRBJ1-5
ASSLPPNQPQH
>TRBV7-2|.|TRBJ2-5
ASSLAGRYEGTQY
>TRBV5-1|.|TRBJ1-5
ASSQVQGSQPQH
>TRBV7-9|.|TRBJ2-6
ASSLGSGGTGANVLT
>TRBV7-6|many|TRBJ1-4
ASSLTGMGEKLF
>TRBV7-3|few|TRBJ2-2
ASSPGPGFHTGELF
>TRBV20-1|.|TRBJ1-3
SASRGTGNTIY
>TRBV20-1|few|TRBJ2-2
SARPPVAGELF
>TRBV10-3|.|TRBJ2-2
ATGTGAENTGELF
>TRBV29-1|many|TRBJ2-5
SVATGQQETQY
>TRBV5-6|few|TRBJ2-5
ASRPGRLETQY
>TRBV7-9|many|TRBJ1-1
ASSPTTGGTEAF
>TRBV29-1|.|TRBJ1-2
SVETGAGYGYT
>TRBV12-5|.|TRBJ1-1
ASGLIPGQIFTEAF
>TRBV7-8|.|TRBJ1-3
ASSFVPRGSGNTIY
>TRBV7-9|few|TRBJ1-5
ASSPKGQYQPQH
>TRBV2|.|TRBJ2-3
ASRGVVGADTQY
>TRBV25-1|.|TRBJ1-1
ASSDLGLNTEAF
>TRBV19|many|TRBJ1-4
ASSRGPSTNEKLF
>TRBV6-4|.|TRBJ1-4
ASSPLSGRVELF
>TRBV2|many|TRBJ1-2
ASSADRVLNGYT
>TRBV7-9|few|TRBJ2-6
ASSARTQLSGANVLT
>TRBV10-3|.|TRBJ1-3
AISTGTPSSGNTIY
>TRBV5-4|many|TRBJ1-6
ASKTGVNSPLH
>TRBV7-2|.|TRBJ2-7
ASSLIGANEQY
>TRBV5-4|.|TRBJ2-7
ASSLTGRSEQY
>TRBV7-2|.|TRBJ1-5
ASSYYRDQPQH
>TRBV7-7|few|TRBJ1-1
ASSSSVDTEAF
>TRBV13|once|TRBJ2-2
ASSLGQEGTTGELF
>TRBV7-2|few|TRBJ2-5
ASSLSPGLAGDQETQY
>TRBV12-3/TRBV12-4|few|TRBJ2-6
ASSPQESGANVLT
>TRBV13|.|TRBJ1-5
ASSLGWTNQPQH
>TRBV12-3/TRBV12-4|few|TRBJ1-1
ASSFVQGGWEAF
>TRBV7-9|few|TRBJ2-7
ASSVFLFYEQY
>TRBV10-3|many|TRBJ1-1
AISGTGETEAF
>TRBV25-1|.|TRBJ2-7
ASSDYRDRVNEQY
>TRBV20-1|.|TRBJ2-7
SARYDSPPSYEQY
>TRBV6-5|few|TRBJ2-7
ASNLPADSYEQY
>TRBV2|many|TRBJ2-7
ASTQPGSYEQY
>TRBV12-3/TRBV12-4|many|TRBJ2-7
ASNIAGDGNEQY
>TRBV5-5|.|TRBJ2-7
ASSLETERLYEQY
>TRBV7-9|once|TRBJ2-7
ASSLLGDHSYEQY
>TRBV4-3|.|TRBJ2-7
ASSQESEMEQY
>TRBV7-9|.|TRBJ2-7
ASSAPGQGSQY
>TRBV13|.|TRBJ1-1
ASSQSPGTGMTEAF
>TRBV7-9|many|TRBJ2-7
ASKGMSGPYEQY
>TRBV29-1|.|TRBJ2-7
SVLTSGGPGWQY
>TRBV5-1|many|TRBJ2-7
ASSSGTGTYEQY
>TRBV10-3|many|TRBJ1-1
AISEDRETNTEAF
>TRBV12-3/TRBV12-4|.|TRBJ1-1
ASSFLQGDAF
>TRBV12-3/TRBV12-4|few|TRBJ1-2
ASTLGKVGGYT